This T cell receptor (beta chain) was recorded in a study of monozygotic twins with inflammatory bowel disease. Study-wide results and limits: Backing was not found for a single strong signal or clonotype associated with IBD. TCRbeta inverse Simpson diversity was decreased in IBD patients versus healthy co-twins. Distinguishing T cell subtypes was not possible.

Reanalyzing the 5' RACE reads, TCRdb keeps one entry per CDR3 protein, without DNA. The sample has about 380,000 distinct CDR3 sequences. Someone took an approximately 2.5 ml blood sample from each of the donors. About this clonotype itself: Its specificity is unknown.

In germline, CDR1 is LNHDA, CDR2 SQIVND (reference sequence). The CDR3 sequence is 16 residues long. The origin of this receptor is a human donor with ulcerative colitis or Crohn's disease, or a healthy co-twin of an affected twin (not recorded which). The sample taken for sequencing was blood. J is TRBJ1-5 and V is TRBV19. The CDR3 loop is CASSNVVLGMNQPQHF.